The rows below give T cell receptor beta chains drawn from one sample of a study of vaccination effects on CD4 cells after COVID-19. Sequencing used immunoSEQ multiplex PCR; TCRdb keeps in-frame clones, though not all of them. The sample has tens of thousands of clones, around 76% seen once. Their target antigens are unknown. Here the sequenced sample was CD4+ T cells from PBMCs cultured with HCoV-OC43 spike peptides, taken before COVID-19 vaccination. These receptors were collected from a human donor who received a COVID-19 vaccine. The CDR3 runs from the conserved cysteine through the conserved F or W. D genes are given only for firm matches. Clone size appears in some rows only: once, few, many, or a class for an expanded clone.

size	J	V	D	DNA	CDR3
few	TRBJ2-2	TRBV6-4	NA	TGTGCCAGCACTGCAGAACTCGGAAACACCGGGGAGCTGTTTTTT	CASTAELGNTGELFF
few	TRBJ1-2	TRBV10-2	TRBD1	TGCGCCAGCAACAGTCCCGGGACAGGGAACTATGGCTACACCTTC	CASNSPGTGNYGYTF
NA	TRBJ1-5	TRBV10-3	TRBD1	TGTGCCATCAGTGAGGTGGGACAGGGGACTTATAGCAATCAGCCCCAGCATTTT	CAISEVGQGTYSNQPQHF
NA	TRBJ2-5	TRBV4-2	NA	TGTGCCAGCAGCCAAGACTTCCAAGAGACCCAGTACTTC	CASSQDFQETQYF
NA	TRBJ1-5	TRBV7-2	NA	TGTGCCAGCAGCCCAAACGCCTTCAGTAGTCAGCCCCAGCATTTT	CASSPNAFSSQPQHF
NA	TRBJ1-2	TRBV19	NA	TGTGCCAGTAGTCCCACCTACGTCGGGGGCTATGGCTACACCTTC	CASSPTYVGGYGYTF
few	TRBJ1-3	TRBV9	NA	TGTGCCAGCAGCGTAGCGTGGGGGAACACCATATATTTT	CASSVAWGNTIYF
NA	TRBJ1-6	TRBV18	NA	TGTGCCAGCTCACCACCCGGGGGGCGGAATTCACCCCTCCACTTT	CASSPPGGRNSPLHF
NA	TRBJ1-2	TRBV5-1	NA	TGCGCCAGCAGCCCCCTTCCGGGACAAGCGTACGGCTACACCTTC	CASSPLPGQAYGYTF
NA	TRBJ2-3	TRBV24-1	NA	TGTGCCACCAGTGATTGGACGGCCGGGGCGAGGGGCACAGATACGCAGTATTTT	CATSDWTAGARGTDTQYF
few	TRBJ2-1	TRBV5-1	TRBD2	TGCGCCAGCAGCTTGGAGGCTGGAGCGGGGTACAATGAGCAGTTCTTC	CASSLEAGAGYNEQFF
few	TRBJ2-6	TRBV5-1	NA	TGCGCCAGCAGCCTGACAGGCACCTCTGGGGCCAACGTCCTGACTTTC	CASSLTGTSGANVLTF
NA	TRBJ2-5	TRBV19	NA	TGTGCCAGTAGTGGCTTGCGGGGAGAGACCCAGTACTTC	CASSGLRGETQYF
NA	TRBJ1-6	TRBV2	NA	TGTGCCAGCAGTGAAGCTCGGGGTTCACCCCTCCACTTT	CASSEARGSPLHF
NA	TRBJ1-4	TRBV25-1	NA	TGTGCCAGCAGACAGGACCTTAATGAAAAACTGTTTTTT	CASRQDLNEKLFF
NA	TRBJ2-1	TRBV7-2	TRBD2	TGTGCCAGCAGCTACTTTAGCGGGGGGTGGAAAGAGGGGTTCTTC	CASSYFSGGWKEGFF
NA	TRBJ1-3	TRBV5-5	NA	TGTGCCAGCAGCTTGGTTTTGGTTACAGGAGGAAACACCATATATTTT	CASSLVLVTGGNTIYF
NA	TRBJ2-1	TRBV18	NA	TGTGCCAGCTCACCCCGAACCTCGACCTCCTACAATGAGCAGTTCTTC	CASSPRTSTSYNEQFF
few	TRBJ1-1	TRBV2	NA	TGTGCCAGCAGTGAGGGGAGGGACACTGAAGCTTTCTTT	CASSEGRDTEAFF
NA	TRBJ1-6	TRBV7-2	TRBD1	TGTGCCAGCAGCTTAGGTTTCGGGACAGGGGTTACGGTGACCCACTTT	CASSLGFGTGVTVTHF
NA	TRBJ2-2	TRBV2	TRBD2	TGTGCCAGCAGAGCCTCCGGGACTAGCGCCGGGGAGCTGTTTTTT	CASRASGTSAGELFF
NA	TRBJ2-1	TRBV18	NA	TGTGCCAGCTCACCCAACCCTATCAATGAGCAGTTCTTC	CASSPNPINEQFF
NA	TRBJ1-5	TRBV6-2/TRBV6-3	NA	TGTGCCAGCAGTTACGTGGGTAGGGGTTGGGATCAGCCCCAGCATTTT	CASSYVGRGWDQPQHF
NA	TRBJ2-2	TRBV5-1	NA	TGCGCCAGCAGCTTGGGTGGGGGCGCCGACACCGGGGAGCTGTTTTTT	CASSLGGGADTGELFF
NA	TRBJ2-1	TRBV19	TRBD2	TGTGCCAGTAGTATCTCTAGCGGGGGTCCATACAATGAGCAGTTCTTC	CASSISSGGPYNEQFF
NA	TRBJ1-4	TRBV29-1	NA	TGCAGCGTTGCTAGGCAGGGGTCGGAAAAACTGTTTTTT	CSVARQGSEKLFF
few	TRBJ1-1	TRBV15	NA	TGTGCCACCAGCAGAGATGAGGCAGGGAGCGCCTCGAAAGCTTTCTTT	CATSRDEAGSASKAFF
NA	TRBJ2-1	TRBV18	NA	TGTGCCAGCTCACCACCCGTACTACGCTCCTACAATGAGCAGTTCTTC	CASSPPVLRSYNEQFF
NA	TRBJ2-1	TRBV2	NA	TGTGCCAGCAGTGAAGCGCTGTGGGGAGGCGATGAGCAGTTCTTC	CASSEALWGGDEQFF
NA	TRBJ2-5	TRBV2	NA	TGTGCCAGAAGTACCAGGGGTCTTGAGACCCAGTACTTC	CARSTRGLETQYF
NA	TRBJ2-1	TRBV14	NA	TGTGCCAGCAGCCAAGACGTATTTAGTGAGCAGTTCTTC	CASSQDVFSEQFF
NA	TRBJ1-5	TRBV28	NA	TGTGCCAGCAGTCCAGGGGTTAGCAATCAGCCCCAGCATTTT	CASSPGVSNQPQHF
NA	TRBJ1-6	TRBV9	TRBD1	TGTGCCAGCAGCGAGGGACAGGTACGCTCCTATAATTCACCCCTCCACTTT	CASSEGQVRSYNSPLHF
NA	TRBJ1-6	TRBV11-1	TRBD1	TGTGCCAGCAGCCGGACAGGCCTGGGGACCCTCCACTTT	CASSRTGLGTLHF
NA	TRBJ1-6	TRBV2	NA	TGTGCCAGCAGTGAAGCCGGGGTTAATTCACCCCTCCACTTT	CASSEAGVNSPLHF
NA	TRBJ1-2	TRBV7-2	NA	TGTGCCAGCAGCTTAGGCGGGGCGGTTAACTATGGCTACACCTTC	CASSLGGAVNYGYTF
few	TRBJ1-2	TRBV2	NA	TGTGCCAGCAGTGTGCAGGGGAACTATGGCTACACCTTC	CASSVQGNYGYTF
NA	TRBJ1-4	TRBV19	NA	TGTGCCAGTAGTCCGCGGACAGCCCTCGCAACTAATGAAAAACTGTTTTTT	CASSPRTALATNEKLFF
NA	TRBJ1-1	TRBV18	NA	TGTGCCAGCTCACTCGGCATGACAGCAAACACTGAAGCTTTCTTT	CASSLGMTANTEAFF
NA	TRBJ1-3	TRBV6-5	TRBD1	TGTGCCAGCCGATCAGGGGGCTCTGGAAACACCATATATTTT	CASRSGGSGNTIYF
NA	TRBJ1-4	TRBV12-3/TRBV12-4	NA	TGTGCCAGCAAGACAGGAGGGGAAAAACTGTTTTTT	CASKTGGEKLFF
NA	TRBJ1-1	TRBV7-8	NA	TGTGCCAGCAGCTTCTTCAGGGGCGGAGAGAACACTGAAGCTTTCTTT	CASSFFRGGENTEAFF
few	TRBJ1-1	TRBV5-1	NA	TGCGCCAGCAGCTTGGCCCCCTTGGGAAACACTGAAGCTTTCTTT	CASSLAPLGNTEAFF
NA	TRBJ1-1	TRBV19	TRBD1	TGTGCCAGTAAAGACAGGGGGAACACTGAAGCTTTCTTT	CASKDRGNTEAFF
NA	TRBJ2-1	TRBV6-2/TRBV6-3	NA	TGTGCCAGCAGTTACGGGCGGGGCACCTACAATGAGCAGTTCTTC	CASSYGRGTYNEQFF